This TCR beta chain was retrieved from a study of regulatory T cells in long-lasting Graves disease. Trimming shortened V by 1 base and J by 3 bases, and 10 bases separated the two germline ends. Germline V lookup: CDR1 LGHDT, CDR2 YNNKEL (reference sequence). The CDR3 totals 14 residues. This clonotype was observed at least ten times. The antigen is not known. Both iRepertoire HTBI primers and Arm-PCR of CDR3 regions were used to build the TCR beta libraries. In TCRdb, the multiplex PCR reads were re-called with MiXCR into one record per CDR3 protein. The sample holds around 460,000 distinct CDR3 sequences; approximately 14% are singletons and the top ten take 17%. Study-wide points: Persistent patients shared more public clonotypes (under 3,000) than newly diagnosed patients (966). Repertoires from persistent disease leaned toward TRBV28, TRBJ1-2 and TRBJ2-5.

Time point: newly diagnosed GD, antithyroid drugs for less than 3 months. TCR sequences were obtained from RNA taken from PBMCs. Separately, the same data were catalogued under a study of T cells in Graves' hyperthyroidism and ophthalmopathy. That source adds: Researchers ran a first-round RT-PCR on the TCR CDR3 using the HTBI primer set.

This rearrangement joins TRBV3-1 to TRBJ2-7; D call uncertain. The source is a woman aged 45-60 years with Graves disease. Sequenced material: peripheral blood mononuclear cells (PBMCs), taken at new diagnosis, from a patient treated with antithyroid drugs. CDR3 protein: CASSQGQVIYEQYF. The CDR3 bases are TGTGCCAGCAGCCAAGGGCAGGTTATCTACGAGCAGTACTTC.